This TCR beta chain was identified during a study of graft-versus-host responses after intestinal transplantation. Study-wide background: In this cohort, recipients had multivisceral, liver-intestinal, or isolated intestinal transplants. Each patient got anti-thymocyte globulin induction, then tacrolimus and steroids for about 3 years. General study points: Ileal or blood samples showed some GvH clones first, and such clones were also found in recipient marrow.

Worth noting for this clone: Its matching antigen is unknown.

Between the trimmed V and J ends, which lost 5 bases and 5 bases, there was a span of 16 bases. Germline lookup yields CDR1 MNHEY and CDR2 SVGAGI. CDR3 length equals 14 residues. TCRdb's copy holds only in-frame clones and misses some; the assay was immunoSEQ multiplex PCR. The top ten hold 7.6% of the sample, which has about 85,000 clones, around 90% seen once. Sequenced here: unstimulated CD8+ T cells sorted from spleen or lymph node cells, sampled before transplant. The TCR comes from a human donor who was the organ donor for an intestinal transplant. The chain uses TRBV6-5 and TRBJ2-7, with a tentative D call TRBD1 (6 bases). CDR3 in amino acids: CASSSSQGSDEQYF. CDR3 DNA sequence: TGTGCCAGCAGTAGTTCACAGGGCTCGGACGAGCAGTACTTC.